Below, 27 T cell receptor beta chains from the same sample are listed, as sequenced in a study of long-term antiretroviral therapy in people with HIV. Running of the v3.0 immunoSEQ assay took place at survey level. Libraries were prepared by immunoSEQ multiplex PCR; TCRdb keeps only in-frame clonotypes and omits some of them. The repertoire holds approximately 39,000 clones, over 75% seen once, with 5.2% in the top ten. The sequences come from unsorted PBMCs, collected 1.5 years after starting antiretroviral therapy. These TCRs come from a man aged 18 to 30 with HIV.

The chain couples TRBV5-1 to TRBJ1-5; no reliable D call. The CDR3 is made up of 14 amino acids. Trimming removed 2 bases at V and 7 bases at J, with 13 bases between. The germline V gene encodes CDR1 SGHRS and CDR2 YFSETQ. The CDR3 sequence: CASSFGSVGQPQHF. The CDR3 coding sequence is TGCGCCAGCAGCTTCGGGTCAGTCGGGCAGCCCCAGCATTTT.

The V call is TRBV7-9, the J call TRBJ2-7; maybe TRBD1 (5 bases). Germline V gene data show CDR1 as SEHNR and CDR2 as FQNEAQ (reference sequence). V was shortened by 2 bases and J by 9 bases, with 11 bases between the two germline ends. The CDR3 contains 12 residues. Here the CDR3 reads CASSLQGSGQYF. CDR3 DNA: TGTGCCAGCAGCTTACAGGGTTCCGGGCAGTACTTC.

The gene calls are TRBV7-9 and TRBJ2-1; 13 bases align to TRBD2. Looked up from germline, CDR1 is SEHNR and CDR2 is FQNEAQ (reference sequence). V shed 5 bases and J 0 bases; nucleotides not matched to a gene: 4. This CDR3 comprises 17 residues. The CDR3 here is CASSLGLAGSSYNEQFF. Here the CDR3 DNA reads TGTGCCAGCAGCCTGGGACTAGCGGGGAGCTCCTACAATGAGCAGTTCTTC.

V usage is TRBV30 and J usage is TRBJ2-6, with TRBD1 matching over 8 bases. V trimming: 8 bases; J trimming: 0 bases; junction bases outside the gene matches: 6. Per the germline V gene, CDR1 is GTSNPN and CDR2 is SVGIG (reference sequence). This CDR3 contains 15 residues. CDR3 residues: CAVTGGDSGANVLTF. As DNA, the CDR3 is TGTGCCGTTACAGGGGGTGACTCTGGGGCCAACGTCCTGACTTTC.

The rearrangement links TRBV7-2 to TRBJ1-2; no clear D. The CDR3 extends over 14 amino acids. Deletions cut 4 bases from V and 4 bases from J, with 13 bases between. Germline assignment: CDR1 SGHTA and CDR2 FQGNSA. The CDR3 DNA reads TGTGCCAGCAGCTCGAGAGGGTGGTCCTATGGCTACACCTTC. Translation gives CASSSRGWSYGYTF.

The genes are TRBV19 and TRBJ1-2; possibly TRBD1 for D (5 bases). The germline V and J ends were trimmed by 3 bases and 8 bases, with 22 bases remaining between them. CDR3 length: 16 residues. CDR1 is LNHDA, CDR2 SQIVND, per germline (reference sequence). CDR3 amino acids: CASSIPLPQGTGGYTF. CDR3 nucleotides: TGTGCCAGTAGTATCCCTCTCCCCCAGGGAACGGGGGGCTACACCTTC.

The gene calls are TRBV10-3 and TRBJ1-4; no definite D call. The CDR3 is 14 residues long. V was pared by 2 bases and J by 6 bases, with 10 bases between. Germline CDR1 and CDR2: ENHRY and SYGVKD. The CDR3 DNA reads TGTGCCATCAGTGAGCAAACTTTACATGAAAAACTGTTTTTT. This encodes CAISEQTLHEKLFF.

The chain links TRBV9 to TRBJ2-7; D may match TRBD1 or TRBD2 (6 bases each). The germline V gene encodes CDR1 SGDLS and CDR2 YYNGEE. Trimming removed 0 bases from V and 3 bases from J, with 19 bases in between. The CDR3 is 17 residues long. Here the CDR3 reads CASSVDEGGHLIYEQYF. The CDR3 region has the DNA TGTGCCAGCAGCGTAGACGAGGGGGGCCATCTCATCTACGAGCAGTACTTC.

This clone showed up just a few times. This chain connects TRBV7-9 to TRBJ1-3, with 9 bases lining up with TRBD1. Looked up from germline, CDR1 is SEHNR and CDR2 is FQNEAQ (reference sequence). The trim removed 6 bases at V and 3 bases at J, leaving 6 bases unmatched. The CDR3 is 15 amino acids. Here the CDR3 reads CASRSGTGFGNTIYF. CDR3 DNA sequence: TGTGCCAGCAGATCCGGGACAGGGTTTGGAAACACCATATATTTT.

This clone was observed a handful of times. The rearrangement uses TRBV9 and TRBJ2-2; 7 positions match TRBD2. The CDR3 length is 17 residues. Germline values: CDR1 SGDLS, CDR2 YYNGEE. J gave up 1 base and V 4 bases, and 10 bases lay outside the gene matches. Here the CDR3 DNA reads TGTGCCAGCAGCCTAGGCTGGGAGGGGATGAACACCGGGGAGCTGTTTTTT. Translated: CASSLGWEGMNTGELFF. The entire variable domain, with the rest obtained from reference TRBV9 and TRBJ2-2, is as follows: DSGVTQTPKHLITATGQRVTLRCSPRSGDLSVYWYQQSLDQGLQFLIQYYNGEERAKGNILERFSAQQFPDLHSELNLSSLELGDSALYFCASSLGWEGMNTGELFFGEGSRLTVL.

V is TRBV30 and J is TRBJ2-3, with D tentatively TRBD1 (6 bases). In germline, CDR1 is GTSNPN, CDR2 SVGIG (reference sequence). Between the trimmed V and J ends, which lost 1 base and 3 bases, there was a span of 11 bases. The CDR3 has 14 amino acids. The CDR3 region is CAWSAGQSTDTQYF. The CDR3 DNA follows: TGTGCCTGGAGTGCAGGACAGAGTACAGATACGCAGTATTTT.

The CDR3 is CASSLRGDSYEQYF. CDR3 coding DNA: TGTGCCAGCAGCCTGCGGGGGGACTCCTACGAGCAGTACTTC. The gene calls are TRBV7-2 and TRBJ2-7, with TRBD2 matching 8 bases. V gave up 5 bases and J gave up 0 bases; unmatched junction bases: 3. The CDR3 runs to 14 residues. The germline V gene encodes CDR1 SGHTA and CDR2 FQGNSA.

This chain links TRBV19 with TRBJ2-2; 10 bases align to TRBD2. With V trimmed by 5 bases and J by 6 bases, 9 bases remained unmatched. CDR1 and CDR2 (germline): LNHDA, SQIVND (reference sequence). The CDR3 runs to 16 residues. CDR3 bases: TGTGCCAGTAGTCCTTCTAGCGGGAGCTGGGCCGGGGAGCTGTTTTTT. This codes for CASSPSSGSWAGELFF.

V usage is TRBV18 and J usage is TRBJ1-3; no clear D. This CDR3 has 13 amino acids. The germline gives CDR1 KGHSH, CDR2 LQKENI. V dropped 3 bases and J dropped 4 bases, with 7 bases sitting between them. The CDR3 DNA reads TGTGCCAGCTCACCCGGAGCGGGAAACACCATATATTTT. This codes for CASSPGAGNTIYF.

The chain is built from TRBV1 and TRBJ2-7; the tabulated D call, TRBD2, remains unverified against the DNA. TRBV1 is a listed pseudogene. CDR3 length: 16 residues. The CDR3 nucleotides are TGCACCAGCAGCCAAGTGACTAGCGGGAGTATCTACGAGCAGTACTTC. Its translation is CTSSQVTSGSIYEQYF.

CDR3 in DNA: TGCGCCAGCAGCGGGACGGGTAGCGGGAGTTCCTACAATGAGCAGTTCTTC. This translates into CASSGTGSGSSYNEQFF. This chain links TRBV5-1 with TRBJ2-1; 9 bases match TRBD2. The J segment lost 1 base and the V segment lost 4 bases, leaving 9 bases of the junction unmatched. Germline loops: CDR1 SGHRS, CDR2 YFSETQ. This CDR3 is built from 17 residues.

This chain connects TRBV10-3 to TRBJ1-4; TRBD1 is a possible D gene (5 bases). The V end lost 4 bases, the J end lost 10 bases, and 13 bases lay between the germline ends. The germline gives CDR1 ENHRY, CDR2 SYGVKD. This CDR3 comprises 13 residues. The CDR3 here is CAISGGTGRKLFF. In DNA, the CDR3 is TGTGCCATCAGTGGGGGCACTGGGCGAAAACTGTTTTTT.

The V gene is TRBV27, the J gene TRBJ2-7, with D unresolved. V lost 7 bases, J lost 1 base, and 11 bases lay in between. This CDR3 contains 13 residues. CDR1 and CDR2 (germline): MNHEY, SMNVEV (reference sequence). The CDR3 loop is CASMASESYEQYF. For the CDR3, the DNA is TGTGCCAGCATGGCGTCGGAATCCTACGAGCAGTACTTC.

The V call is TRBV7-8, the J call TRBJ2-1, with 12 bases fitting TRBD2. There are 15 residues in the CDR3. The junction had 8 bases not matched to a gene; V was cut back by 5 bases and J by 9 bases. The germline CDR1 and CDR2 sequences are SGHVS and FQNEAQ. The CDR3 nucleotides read TGTGCCAGCAGCCAGACTAGCGGGAGAAGGGGTGAGCAGTTCTTC. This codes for CASSQTSGRRGEQFF.

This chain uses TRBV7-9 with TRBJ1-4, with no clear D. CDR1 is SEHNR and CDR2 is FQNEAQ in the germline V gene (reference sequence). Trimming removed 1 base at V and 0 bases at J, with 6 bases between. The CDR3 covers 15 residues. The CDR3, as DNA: TGTGCCAGCAGCTTAGAGGCGGCAACTAATGAAAAACTGTTTTTT. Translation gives CASSLEAATNEKLFF. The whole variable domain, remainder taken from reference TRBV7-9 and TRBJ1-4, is DTGVSQNPRHKITKRGQNVTFRCDPISEHNRLYWYRQTLGQGPEFLTYFQNEAQLEKSRLLSDRFSAERPKGSFSTLEIQRTEQGDSAMYLCASSLEAATNEKLFFGSGTQLSVL.

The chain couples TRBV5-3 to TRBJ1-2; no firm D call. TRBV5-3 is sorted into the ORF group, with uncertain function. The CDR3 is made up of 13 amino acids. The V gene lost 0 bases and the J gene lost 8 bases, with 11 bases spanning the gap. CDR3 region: CARSLGPGNGYTF. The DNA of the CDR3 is TGTGCCAGAAGCTTGGGTCCGGGTAACGGCTACACCTTC.

The CDR3 protein is CASSMGGSGTVYNEQFF. The CDR3 DNA reads TGTGCCAGCTCGATGGGGGGTAGCGGGACCGTCTACAATGAGCAGTTCTTC. The V gene is TRBV18, the J gene TRBJ2-1; TRBD2 matches 8 bases. The trim removed 6 bases at V and 3 bases at J, leaving 13 bases unmatched. The CDR3 loop spans 17 amino acids. CDR1 and CDR2 from the germline V gene are KGHSH and LQKENI.

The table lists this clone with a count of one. The CDR3 sequence: CASSLSAGLSYNEQFF. The CDR3, as DNA: TGTGCCAGCAGTTTATCTGCGGGCCTCTCCTACAATGAGCAGTTCTTC. The chain links TRBV27 to TRBJ2-1; TRBD2 might be the D (5 bases). V gave up 0 bases and J gave up 0 bases, with 9 bases separating them. The CDR3 extends over 16 amino acids. Germline lookup yields CDR1 MNHEY and CDR2 SMNVEV (reference sequence).

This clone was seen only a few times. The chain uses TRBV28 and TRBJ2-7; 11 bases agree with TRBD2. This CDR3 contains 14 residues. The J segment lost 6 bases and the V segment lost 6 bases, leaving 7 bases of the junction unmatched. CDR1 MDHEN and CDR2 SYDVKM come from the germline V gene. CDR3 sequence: CASRNTGTSGEQYF. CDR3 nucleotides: TGTGCCAGCAGAAATACCGGGACTAGCGGCGAGCAGTACTTC. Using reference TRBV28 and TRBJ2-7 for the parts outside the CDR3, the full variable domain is DVKVTQSSRYLVKRTGEKVFLECVQDMDHENMFWYRQDPGLGLRLIYFSYDVKMKEKGDIPEGYSVSREKKERFSLILESASTNQTSMYLCASRNTGTSGEQYFGPGTRLTVT.

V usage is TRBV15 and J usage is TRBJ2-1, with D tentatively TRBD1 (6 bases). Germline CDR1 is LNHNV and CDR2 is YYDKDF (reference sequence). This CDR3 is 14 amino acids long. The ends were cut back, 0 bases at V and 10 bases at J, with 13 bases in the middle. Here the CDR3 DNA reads TGTGCCACCAGCAGAGATGGGCAGGGGAGCGAGCAGTTCTTC. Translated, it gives CATSRDGQGSEQFF. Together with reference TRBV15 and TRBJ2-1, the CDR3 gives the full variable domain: DAMVIQNPRYQVTQFGKPVTLSCSQTLNHNVMYWYQQKSSQAPKLLFHYYDKDFNNEADTPDNFQSRRPNTSFCFLDIRSPGLGDTAMYLCATSRDGQGSEQFFGPGTRLTVL.

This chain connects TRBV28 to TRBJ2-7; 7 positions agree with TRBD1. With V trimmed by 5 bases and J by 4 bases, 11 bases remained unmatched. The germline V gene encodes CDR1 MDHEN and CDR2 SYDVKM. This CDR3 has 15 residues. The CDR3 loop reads CASSQNLGTVYEQYF. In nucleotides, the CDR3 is TGTGCCAGCAGTCAGAATTTGGGGACAGTATACGAGCAGTACTTC.

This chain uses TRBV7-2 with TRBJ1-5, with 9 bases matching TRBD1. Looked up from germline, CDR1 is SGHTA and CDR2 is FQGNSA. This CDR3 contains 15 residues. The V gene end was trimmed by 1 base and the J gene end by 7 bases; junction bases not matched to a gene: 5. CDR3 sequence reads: CASSLGGQGRQPQHF. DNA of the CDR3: TGTGCCAGCAGCTTAGGGGGACAGGGCCGCCAGCCCCAGCATTTT.